Reported below is one TCR beta chain. This sample was included in a study of control samples from healthy donors and cancer patients. TCRdb's copy holds only in-frame clones and misses some; the assay was immunoSEQ multiplex PCR. This table holds around 120,000 clones, about 93% found once. The CDR3 sequence is 15 residues long. The V and J ends lost 3 bases and 1 base, in that order; junction bases with no gene match: 4. The germline CDR1 and CDR2 sequences are SGDLS and YYNGEE. This receptor was identified in a young man in good health. The chain has TRBV9 and TRBJ2-7, with TRBD1 matching over 10 bases. The sequencing sample was made of blood. The DNA for the CDR3 is TGTGCCAGCAGCGCCGACAGGGGGCTTTCCTACGAGCAGTACTTC. Its translation is CASSADRGLSYEQYF.